This is a list of T cell receptor beta chains from one sample in a study of control samples from healthy donors and cancer patients. This table comes from immunoSEQ multiplex PCR, and its TCRdb copy is limited to in-frame clones, with some not included. The sample holds 390,000 or so clones, approximately 90% seen once. Sequences were obtained from PBMCs. The receptors originated from a middle-aged man with head and neck cancer. The CDR3 runs from the conserved cysteine through the conserved F or W. The D gene is left open where the match is weak. Not all rows give a size; the values are once, few, many and, for expanded clones, a class.

D gene	V gene	clone size	J gene	CDR3 protein	CDR3 DNA
TRBD1	TRBV7-2	-	TRBJ1-4	CASSLGSGQPAEKLFF	TGTGCCAGCAGCCTAGGCTCGGGACAGCCGGCGGAAAAACTGTTTTTT
-	TRBV13	-	TRBJ2-1	CASSLSGISYNEQFF	TGTGCCAGCAGCTTATCAGGGATTTCCTACAATGAGCAGTTCTTC
TRBD2	TRBV4-3	-	TRBJ2-2	CASSQGEGWTGELFF	TGCGCCAGCAGCCAAGGGGAGGGTTGGACCGGGGAGCTGTTTTTT
-	TRBV19	-	TRBJ2-7	CASSAIAAPYEQYF	TGTGCCAGTAGTGCCATAGCCGCCCCCTACGAGCAGTACTTC
TRBD1	TRBV29-1	-	TRBJ2-7	CSVGTGFSYEQYF	TGCAGCGTAGGGACAGGGTTCTCCTACGAGCAGTACTTC
-	TRBV24-1	-	TRBJ2-1	CATSDTWQAEQFF	TGTGCCACCAGTGACACTTGGCAGGCTGAGCAGTTCTTC
TRBD1	TRBV2	-	TRBJ2-6	CASFSDRGPPGANVLTF	TGTGCCAGCTTCTCTGACAGGGGACCACCCGGGGCCAACGTCCTGACTTTC
TRBD2	TRBV29-1	-	TRBJ2-7	CSVVGTSGRAGYEQYF	TGCAGCGTTGTAGGAACTAGCGGGAGGGCCGGCTACGAGCAGTACTTC
TRBD1	TRBV18	-	TRBJ1-1	CASSPLTGDTEAFF	TGTGCCAGCTCACCTCTTACAGGGGACACTGAAGCTTTCTTT
TRBD1	TRBV27	-	TRBJ2-2	CASSRGTGTGELFF	TGTGCCAGCAGTAGGGGGACAGGGACCGGGGAGCTGTTTTTT
-	TRBV29-1	-	TRBJ2-6	CSVTQGDGANVLTF	TGCAGCGTTACACAGGGTGACGGGGCCAACGTCCTGACTTTC
-	TRBV9	-	TRBJ2-3	CASSVTTSSTDTQYF	TGTGCCAGCAGCGTAACCACGTCTAGCACAGATACGCAGTATTTT
-	TRBV14	-	TRBJ2-1	CASSQDFPNEQFF	TGTGCCAGCAGCCAAGACTTCCCAAATGAGCAGTTCTTC
-	TRBV19	-	TRBJ2-7	CASSPTGIYSYEQYF	TGTGCCAGTTCCCCGACAGGCATTTACTCCTACGAGCAGTACTTC
TRBD2	TRBV10-3	-	TRBJ2-7	CAIMNERGATYEQYF	TGTGCCATCATGAACGAGCGGGGGGCCACCTACGAGCAGTACTTC
-	TRBV3-1/TRBV3-2	-	TRBJ1-1	CASSHPGTGWGTEAFF	TGTGCCAGCAGCCATCCGGGGACCGGCTGGGGGACTGAAGCTTTCTTT
TRBD1	TRBV19	-	TRBJ2-7	CASSLTKGQGRYEQYF	TGTGCCAGTAGCCTTACGAAAGGACAGGGTCGTTACGAGCAGTACTTC
TRBD1	TRBV25-1	-	TRBJ2-7	CASSLGTGPYEQYF	TGTGCCAGCAGTTTGGGGACAGGCCCCTACGAGCAGTACTTC
TRBD1	TRBV18	-	TRBJ2-7	CASSPDRFTYEQYF	TGTGCCAGCTCGCCGGACAGGTTCACCTACGAGCAGTACTTC
TRBD1	TRBV15	few	TRBJ2-7	CATSRGGQGTEQYF	TGTGCCACCAGCAGGGGTGGACAGGGTACCGAGCAGTACTTC
-	TRBV4-1	-	TRBJ1-1	CASSQFGITAESNTEAFF	TGCGCCAGCAGCCAATTCGGGATAACAGCCGAATCGAACACTGAAGCTTTCTTT
-	TRBV21-1	-	TRBJ2-7	CASSKLRGTYYEQYF	TGTGCCAGCAGCAAACTCAGGGGCACCTACTACGAGCAGTACTTC
-	TRBV4-1	-	TRBJ1-1	CASSLSQTGNTEAFF	TGCGCCAGCAGCCTGTCCCAGACGGGGAACACTGAAGCTTTCTTT
-	TRBV5-6	-	TRBJ1-5	CASSFGRNQPQHF	TGTGCCAGCAGCTTCGGGCGGAATCAGCCCCAGCATTTT
TRBD1	TRBV2	-	TRBJ2-2	CASRGYWTGPAGELFF	TGTGCCAGCAGGGGCTACTGGACAGGGCCGGCCGGGGAGCTGTTTTTT
-	TRBV6-5	-	TRBJ1-3	CASTAGNTIYF	TGTGCCAGCACCGCGGGAAACACCATATATTTT
-	TRBV12-5	-	TRBJ1-6	CASAPGPYLSPLHF	TGTGCTAGTGCGCCCGGCCCTTATCTTTCACCCCTCCACTTT
-	TRBV7-2	-	TRBJ2-7	CASSPPSYEQYF	TGTGCCAGCAGCCCCCCCTCCTACGAGCAGTACTTC
TRBD2	TRBV9	-	TRBJ2-5	CASSVGGSGGETQYF	TGTGCCAGCAGCGTTGGCGGGAGTGGGGGAGAGACCCAGTACTTC
TRBD2	TRBV7-9	-	TRBJ2-3	CASSLGLATDTQYF	TGTGCCAGCAGCTTAGGACTAGCGACAGATACGCAGTATTTT
-	TRBV11-2	-	TRBJ2-7	CASSLDSSGGYEQYF	TGTGCCAGCAGCTTAGATTCGAGTGGGGGGTACGAGCAGTACTTC
-	TRBV5-6	once	TRBJ1-6	CASSLSRYNSPLHF	TGTGCCAGCAGCTTGAGTCGGTATAATTCACCCCTCCACTTT
TRBD1	TRBV5-4	-	TRBJ1-6	CASSLGKDRPNSPLHF	TGTGCCAGCAGCTTGGGGAAGGACAGGCCTAATTCACCCCTCCACTTT
-	TRBV28	-	TRBJ2-1	CASSLPIPGVNEQFF	TGTGCCAGCAGTTTACCAATACCAGGGGTCAATGAGCAGTTCTTC
TRBD1	TRBV30	-	TRBJ1-2	CASQTGVTYGYTF	TGTGCCTCCCAAACAGGGGTTACCTATGGCTACACCTTC
-	TRBV4-1	-	TRBJ2-3	CASSQERRTTQYF	TGCGCCAGCAGCCAAGAACGCAGGACAACGCAGTATTTT
-	TRBV6-1	-	TRBJ2-4	CASSEDPLRRENIQYF	TGTGCCAGCAGTGAAGACCCACTACGTAGAGAAAACATTCAGTACTTC
-	TRBV19	once	TRBJ2-7	CASTERRPGGSYEQYF	TGTGCCAGTACCGAGAGGAGGCCTGGGGGCTCCTACGAGCAGTACTTC
TRBD2	TRBV3-1/TRBV3-2	-	TRBJ2-5	CASSFIRGRAGETQYF	TGTGCCAGCAGCTTTATTCGCGGGAGGGCGGGAGAGACCCAGTACTTC
-	TRBV7-9	-	TRBJ1-5	CASSLAASNQPQHF	TGTGCCAGCAGCTTAGCCGCGAGCAATCAGCCCCAGCATTTT
-	TRBV18	-	TRBJ2-5	CASSRRNTRETQYF	TGTGCCAGCTCTCGGCGGAATACTCGAGAGACCCAGTACTTC
-	TRBV29-1	-	TRBJ1-1	CSVEVGTEAFF	TGCAGCGTTGAAGTGGGGACTGAAGCTTTCTTT
-	TRBV24-1	-	TRBJ2-3	CATRDIRTDTQYF	TGTGCCACCAGGGACATCCGGACAGATACGCAGTATTTT
TRBD1	TRBV28	-	TRBJ1-5	CASSRDSSNQPQHF	TGTGCCAGCAGTCGGGACAGTAGCAATCAGCCCCAGCATTTT
-	TRBV18	-	TRBJ2-1	CASSPGSYNEQFF	TGTGCCAGCTCACCTGGATCCTACAATGAGCAGTTCTTC
-	TRBV4-3	-	TRBJ1-2	CASSQDGLPYGYTF	TGCGCCAGCAGCCAAGACGGGCTCCCCTATGGCTACACCTTC
-	TRBV28	-	TRBJ2-3	CASSLTSDTQYF	TGTGCCAGCAGTCTAACTTCAGATACGCAGTATTTT
TRBD2	TRBV12-5	-	TRBJ2-3	CASGLYLAGLDTQYF	TGTGCTAGTGGTTTGTACCTAGCGGGATTAGATACGCAGTATTTT
-	TRBV28	-	TRBJ1-6	CASSLSVLSSYNSPLHF	TGTGCCAGCAGTTTAAGTGTGCTGTCCTCCTATAATTCACCCCTCCACTTT
-	TRBV6-1	once	TRBJ1-6	CASSDQDGNNSPLHF	TGTGCCAGCAGTGATCAAGACGGAAATAATTCACCCCTCCACTTT
TRBD1	TRBV11-1	-	TRBJ1-4	CASSFGTGGYEKLFF	TGTGCCAGCAGCTTCGGGACAGGGGGCTATGAAAAACTGTTTTTT
-	TRBV20-1	few	TRBJ1-1	CSARETEAFF	TGCAGTGCTAGGGAGACCGAAGCTTTCTTT
-	TRBV11-2	-	TRBJ2-7	CASSLGLNYEQYF	TGTGCCAGCAGCCTTGGACTTAACTACGAGCAGTACTTC
-	TRBV28	-	TRBJ1-2	CASTIGHLTNYGYTF	TGTGCCAGCACCATCGGTCACCTCACTAACTATGGCTACACCTTC
-	TRBV4-3	-	TRBJ1-2	CASSHVTGGGYGYTF	TGCGCCAGCAGCCATGTTACGGGAGGGGGCTATGGCTACACCTTC
TRBD2	TRBV3-1/TRBV3-2	-	TRBJ2-3	CASSQGFASGDADTQYF	TGTGCCAGCAGCCAAGGATTTGCTAGCGGAGACGCAGATACGCAGTATTTT
TRBD1	TRBV4-1	-	TRBJ2-2	CASSQPGQGYAGELFF	TGCGCCAGCAGCCAGCCGGGACAGGGATATGCCGGGGAGCTGTTTTTT
-	TRBV4-3	-	TRBJ1-3	CASSQEITPRHPGNTIYF	TGCGCCAGCAGCCAAGAAATTACTCCGAGACACCCTGGAAACACCATATATTTT